The T cell receptor (beta chain) described here comes from a study of shared clonotypes between healthy human individuals (TCRdb year 2020). With regard to the full study: A couple of women and three men aged 18 to 49 years were included in the cohort. Per donor, three plates each were used for CD4 naive and CD4 memory, two for CD8 naive, and one for CD8 memory. The study deeply sequenced blood TCR repertoires of five healthy adults to estimate repertoire size and the extent of clonotype sharing between individuals. To increase sequencing depth and limit assay-specific biases, different laboratories used diverse techniques to prepare libraries and sequence TCR repertoires. Between about 0.8 and 8.9 billion PBMCs per donor were obtained by leukapheresis.

TCR CDR3 regions were amplified from genomic DNA by multiplex PCR using the deep immunoSEQ assay. Extracted genomic DNA from each cell subset was distributed evenly across all wells of several immunoSEQ 96-well plates, and each plate was treated as a replicate. For sorted subsets, each replicate PCR was loaded with about 0.2 ug genomic DNA, equivalent to about 30,000 T cell genomes. The purified libraries were quantified using a Qubit 3.0 fluorometer, sized with a Bioanalyzer 2100, and then quantified again using the KAPA Library Quantification kit. A separate single-read 150-cycle Illumina NextSeq 550 flow cell was used to sequence each immunoSEQ 96-well plate. Per the authors' processing: Because the immunoSEQ output included only junctional sequences and no quality scores, the filtering could not be the same as the filtering used for full-length reads. Sequences were annotated with PyIR, a Python wrapper for IgBLAST v1.9, using IMGT germline references to assign V/J genes and CDR3. Any read was removed if the V/J assignment was weak (E-value above 1e-6), the CDR3 was missing, or the read contained stop codons, out-of-frame junctions, or ambiguous translated residues. V3J clonotypes were defined as sequences sharing an identical inferred V gene, J gene, and CDR3 amino acid sequence. The percentage overlap between two repertoires was calculated by dividing the number of shared unique clonotypes by the size of the smaller repertoire. Three approaches were used to assess repertoire richness: RTK rarefaction, the Chao1 estimator, and Recon v2.1 estimates of unobserved clonotypes. Generation probabilities were computed with OLGA for all TCRbeta clonotypes obtained by the gDNA method from a handful of donors. In TCRdb, the immuneACCESS table is reduced to in-frame sequences with V and J assigned. These tables do not hold every clone; where another copy was compared, an unresolved V gene accounts for under half, and the others remain unexplained. Clone size and V and J calls were adopted from that table, with D and trimming inferred from the DNA. The sample table holds about 670,000 clones, of which 55% to 75% were seen once. Around 2% of the sample is taken by the ten largest.

Concerning this clone itself: No antigen is known for it. No base-level quality is on record; no much larger clone is a single base apart.

The donors were healthy, HIV-negative adults with no recently reported acute infections or vaccinations. Only Caucasian adults living in Nashville, Tennessee, USA were represented among the donors. CD4+ T cells were enriched by magnetic negative selection; naive cells were then positively selected on CD45RA, and the negative fraction formed the memory subset. Blood was collected by leukapheresis, and PBMCs were isolated by Ficoll-Histopaque density gradient centrifugation and then cryopreserved in liquid nitrogen vapor phase. Purity and quantity of every magnetically sorted T cell population were checked by analytical flow cytometry. Genomic DNA was isolated from each sorted fraction and quantified by UV absorbance on a Nanodrop 2000c. The trim is 6 bases for V and 3 bases for J, with a gap of 15 bases between the germline ends. The CDR3, cysteine through phenylalanine, is 15 amino acids long. The only DNA kept is the CDR3, 45 bases in frame from the first base. CDR1 and CDR2 are drawn from the germline V gene: MRHNA, SNTAGT.

Beyond this particular receptor, the publication reports: Even with the large sequencing depth, rarefaction of the sorted-subset datasets indicated that sequencing was incomplete. Pairwise subsampling indicated that sequencing depth was expected to affect the degree of clonotype sharing among donors. Compared with non-shared clonotypes, clonotypes shared by all four sorted-subset donors had higher generation probabilities. Only blood was sampled, and tissue TCR repertoires likely differ from those in blood. Estimated clonotype richness was generally larger for naive than for memory subsets. Because the study included only a small number of donors, the genetic and exposure-history diversity represented was limited. Sharing across several donors was observed for around 5% of naive CD4, over 3% of naive CD8, 2% to 2.5% of memory CD4, and roughly 0.4% of memory CD8 clonotypes.

The sample was memory CD4+ T cells sorted from blood. The label giving this sample's cell subset or site can be read as: CD45RA-negative fraction. This TCR was sampled from a woman in her twenties or thirties in good health. The V gene is TRBV6-4 and the J gene is TRBJ2-1; the D call could be TRBD1 or TRBD2, with each sharing 5 bases. The CDR3 reads as follows: CASSPGAGSYNEQFF. Here is the DNA: TGTGCCAGCAGCCCCGGGGCCGGCAGCTACAATGAGCAGTTCTTC.